The clone carrying this T cell receptor (beta chain) showed up just a few times. The antigen is unknown. The entry originates in a study of human T cells and chemical hapten exposure. Time point noted: healthy volunteer bleed at 6 weeks. Unfractionated whole blood was the source from which total RNA was extracted. Findings and caveats of the study: Counts of TCRs above 1 in 1000 frequency stayed unchanged with DPC sensitization.

The library attached unique molecular identifiers to individual cDNA molecules. Per the authors' pipeline: TCRs per sample had a median of roughly 96,000 and ranged from roughly 20,000 to 690,600. Each CDR3 protein is one row after TCRdb ran MiXCR on the RACE reads. V and J calls and clone size were set by TCRdb, not the authors. This sample yields 65,000 or so distinct CDR3 sequences, of which around 6.1% are seen a single time; roughly 3% belongs to the top ten. This receptor was obtained from a female donor in good health. Some clones in this sample may be carry-over from other donors' samples. Specimen: whole blood.

CDR3 DNA sequence: TGCAGTGCTAGTAAAGGGTCCGGGACAGGGAACTACGAGCAGTACTTC. It codes for CSASKGSGTGNYEQYF. The chain joins TRBV20-1 to TRBJ2-7; 9 nucleotides align to TRBD1. Trimming cost V 3 bases and J 3 bases; bases outside gene matches: 12. CDR3 length equals 16 residues. Per the germline V gene, CDR1 is DFQATT and CDR2 is SNEGSKA (reference sequence).